A single sample is the source of the 29 T cell receptor beta chains below, sequenced in a study of blood T cells in healthy people across ages. A sample-barcoded 5' primer and a J-beta primer mix were used in a second PCR of roughly 6 to 11 cycles. MiXCR was run by TCRdb on the 5' RACE reads, yielding one entry per CDR3 protein. The table has about 690,000 distinct CDR3 sequences, around 41% seen once. The specimen was blood. These receptors all stem from a man older than 75 in good health.

The chain employs TRBV6-2 or TRBV6-3 and TRBJ2-5; possible D gene TRBD1, 6 bases. Deletions cut 8 bases from V and 2 bases from J, with 15 bases between. Germline V gene sequence: CDR1 MNHEY, CDR2 SVGEGT. CDR3 size: 14 residues. This chain's CDR3 is CASQTQQGQETQYF. The DNA for the CDR3 is TGTGCCAGCCAAACGCAACAGGGTCAAGAGACCCAGTACTTC.

This rearrangement joins TRBV9 to TRBJ2-2; D uncertain. V lost 0 bases and J 1 base, leaving 10 bases between the germline ends. Germline-derived CDR1 and CDR2 are SGDLS and YYNGEE. The CDR3 has 16 amino acids. DNA for the CDR3: TGTGCCAGCAGCGTAGGGGGTCGGCTGAACACCGGGGAGCTGTTTTTT. Translating it yields CASSVGGRLNTGELFF. Drawing the rest from reference TRBV9 and TRBJ2-2, the complete variable domain is DSGVTQTPKHLITATGQRVTLRCSPRSGDLSVYWYQQSLDQGLQFLIQYYNGEERAKGNILERFSAQQFPDLHSELNLSSLELGDSALYFCASSVGGRLNTGELFFGEGSRLTVL.

The J gene is TRBJ1-6, the V gene TRBV20-1; perhaps TRBD1 as D (5 bases). Germline CDR1 DFQATT, CDR2 SNEGSKA (reference sequence). Trimming left V 1 base short and J 10 bases short, with 17 bases between. The length of the CDR3 is 15 residues. The CDR3 reads CSARGGGGLGSPLHF. For the CDR3, the DNA is TGCAGTGCTAGAGGGGGGGGAGGCTTAGGGTCACCCCTCCACTTT.

The gene calls are TRBV7-8 and TRBJ2-6; D is unresolved. This CDR3 is 19 amino acids long. V lost 5 bases, J lost 1 base, and 21 bases lay in between. CDR1 and CDR2 from the germline V gene are SGHVS and FQNEAQ. The CDR3: CASSQSRSGRRSGANVLTF. For the CDR3, the DNA is TGTGCCAGCAGCCAAAGCCGATCGGGCAGACGGTCTGGGGCCAACGTCCTGACTTTC.

The chain has TRBV5-8 and TRBJ2-5; a possible D gene is TRBD2 (5 bases). The CDR3 is 15 residues long. Germline V CDR1 and CDR2: SGHTS, YDEGEE. Deletions cut 0 bases from V and 4 bases from J, with 13 bases between. Here the CDR3 DNA reads TGTGCCAGCAGCTTGGGGACTCCAAGGCGAGAGACCCAGTACTTC. Protein: CASSLGTPRRETQYF.

This clonotype has just a few counts. This chain links TRBV6-2 or TRBV6-3 with TRBJ1-6; 7 bases map to TRBD1. From germline, CDR1 is MNHEY and CDR2 SVGEGT. Trimming took 5 bases from V and 5 from J; bases not matched to a gene: 9. The CDR3 totals 16 residues. CDR3: CASSPRYTGDNSPLHF. In nucleotides, the CDR3 is TGTGCCAGCAGTCCACGCTATACAGGGGATAATTCACCCCTCCACTTT.

This clonotype was counted many times. The chain uses TRBV4-3 and TRBJ2-5; D may correspond to TRBD1 or TRBD2 (5 bases each). The CDR3 has 16 amino acids. Trimming removed 0 bases at V and 5 bases at J, with 16 bases between. The V gene's germline CDR1 is LGHNA and CDR2 YSLEER. This chain's CDR3 is CASSQDYKGTQETQYF. CDR3 coding DNA: TGCGCCAGCAGCCAAGATTATAAGGGGACCCAGGAGACCCAGTACTTC.

V usage is TRBV7-2 and J usage is TRBJ2-3; D not certain. Trimming left V 2 bases short and J 1 base short, with 10 bases between. Germline V gives CDR1 SGHTA, CDR2 FQGNSA. The CDR3 loop spans 15 amino acids. CDR3 coding DNA: TGTGCCAGCAGCTTACCGGAGCTGGGCACAGATACGCAGTATTTT. Translation gives CASSLPELGTDTQYF.

This clonotype was seen only a few times. The chain carries TRBV7-2 and TRBJ1-5, with 11 nucleotides matching TRBD1. Germline CDR1 reads SGHTA; CDR2 reads FQGNSA. The trim removed 1 base at V and 3 bases at J, leaving 2 bases unmatched. The CDR3 has 16 residues. CDR3 bases: TGTGCCAGCAGCTTAGACGGACAGGGGGCCAATCAGCCCCAGCATTTT. Translating it yields CASSLDGQGANQPQHF.

CDR3 sequence reads: CASSHRAGANVLTF. CDR3 nucleotides: TGCGCCAGCAGCCATCGGGCCGGGGCCAACGTCCTGACTTTC. The gene calls are TRBV4-3 and TRBJ2-6; D remains ambiguous. This CDR3 has 14 residues. Per germline, CDR1 LGHNA and CDR2 YSLEER. V lost 3 bases, J lost 4 bases, and 7 bases lay in between.

A word on this clonotype: The junction departs from the called germline gene at one end, perhaps through a read error. The gene calls are TRBV6-2 or TRBV6-3 and TRBJ2-1; the D gene is possibly TRBD1 (6 bases). Germline assignment: CDR1 MNHEY and CDR2 SVGEGT. The CDR3 is made up of 13 amino acids. The CDR3 loop reads CASMDSNSNQQFF. The CDR3, as DNA: TGTGCCAGCATGGACAGCAATAGCAATCAGCAGTTCTTC.

The V gene is TRBV7-2, the J gene TRBJ1-2; no definite D call. The germline V gene encodes CDR1 SGHTA and CDR2 FQGNSA. The CDR3 is made up of 15 amino acids. Trimming stripped 5 bases from V and 8 bases from J, with 21 bases between. CDR3 in amino acids: CASSPSTDSRKGYTF. The CDR3 bases are TGTGCCAGCAGCCCGAGTACGGACTCCCGGAAGGGCTACACCTTC.

The chain employs TRBV27 and TRBJ2-5; maybe TRBD2 (5 bases). CDR3 length: 14 residues. The germline V and J ends were trimmed by 8 bases and 4 bases, with 17 bases remaining between them. Germline V gene lookup returns CDR1 MNHEY and CDR2 SMNVEV (reference sequence). CDR3 loop: CASRVGRGRETQYF. DNA of the CDR3: TGTGCCAGCCGAGTGGGAAGAGGGCGAGAGACCCAGTACTTC.

This clonotype appeared a few times. V and J are TRBV7-2 and TRBJ2-2, with D maybe TRBD2 (6 bases). The V gene lost 3 bases and the J gene lost 1 base, with 9 bases spanning the gap. The length of the CDR3 is 15 residues. The germline gives CDR1 SGHTA, CDR2 FQGNSA. DNA of the CDR3: TGTGCCAGCAGCTTGGCTAGCGAGAACACCGGGGAGCTGTTTTTT. Its protein is CASSLASENTGELFF. The whole variable domain, filled in from reference TRBV7-2 and TRBJ2-2, reads GAGVSQSPSNKVTEKGKDVELRCDPISGHTALYWYRQSLGQGLEFLIYFQGNSAPDKSGLPSDRFSAERTGGSVSTLTIQRTQQEDSAVYLCASSLASENTGELFFGEGSRLTVL.

As to this clonotype: The CDR3 end shows no conserved phenylalanine or tryptophan, and so a read error is likely. The limits of the CDR3 on the DNA are not certain, so only TCRdb's listed CDR3 is given. V and J are TRBV21-1 and TRBJ2-4; TRBD1, the table's D call, lacks a check against the DNA. TRBV21-1 is a recognized pseudogene. Including both end residues, the CDR3 is 17 amino acids long. CDR3 residues: CASSKFPTGTVKNIQYL.

The chain couples TRBV12-3 or TRBV12-4 to TRBJ2-2, with a tentative D call TRBD1 (6 bases). V dropped 5 bases and J dropped 7 bases, with 11 bases sitting between them. This CDR3 is built from 13 residues. The chain's CDR3 is CASSAQGIGELFF. CDR3 bases: TGTGCCAGCAGTGCCCAGGGGATCGGGGAGCTGTTTTTT.

This rearrangement joins TRBV25-1 to TRBJ1-4, with D unresolved. V was cut by 3 bases and J by 2 bases, with 7 bases left in between. This CDR3 is built from 14 residues. CDR1 is MGHDK and CDR2 is SYGVNS in the germline V gene. CDR3 bases: TGTGCCAGCAGTGATCCCCGGACTAATGAAAAACTGTTTTTT. Residues: CASSDPRTNEKLFF.

This clonotype appeared a few times. The rearrangement joins TRBV5-1 to TRBJ1-5, with 7 bases lining up with TRBD1. Germline V gene lookup returns CDR1 SGHRS and CDR2 YFSETQ. The CDR3 runs 15 residues. V shed 3 bases, J shed 3 bases, and the junction held 6 bases outside the gene matches. In DNA form, the CDR3 reads TGCGCCAGCAGCTCGACAGGGTTGGTCAATCAGCCCCAGCATTTT. Translating it yields CASSSTGLVNQPQHF. The full variable domain, with the rest looked up from reference TRBV5-1 and TRBJ1-5, is KAGVTQTPRYLIKTRGQQVTLSCSPISGHRSVSWYQQTPGQGLQFLFEYFSETQRNKGNFPGRFSGRQFSNSRSEMNVSTLELGDSALYLCASSSTGLVNQPQHFGDGTRLSIL.

The chain has TRBV7-6 and TRBJ1-6; 8 nucleotides match TRBD1. Germline V gene sequence: CDR1 SGHVS, CDR2 FNYEAQ. This CDR3 is 14 amino acids long. With 5 bases clipped from V and 6 bases from J, the junction kept 3 bases outside the gene matches. The DNA of the CDR3 is TGTGCCAGCAGCGCGGACAGGGTTAATTCACCCCTCCACTTT. As protein: CASSADRVNSPLHF.

This clonotype was seen only a few times. The rearrangement links TRBV15 to TRBJ2-2; 10 bases are a match to TRBD2. This CDR3 is built from 16 residues. The V segment lost 0 bases and the J segment 2 bases; nucleotides outside the gene matches: 0. CDR1 is LNHNV, CDR2 YYDKDF, per germline (reference sequence). CDR3 nucleotides: TGTGCCACCAGCAGAGAACTAGCGGGAAACACCGGGGAGCTGTTTTTT. Protein: CATSRELAGNTGELFF.

The chain uses TRBV3-1 and TRBJ2-6; 7 bases are a match to TRBD2. J lost 0 bases, V lost 0 bases, and 8 bases had no gene match. Germline CDR1 reads LGHDT; CDR2 reads YNNKEL (reference sequence). This CDR3 contains 19 residues. The CDR3 nucleotides are TGTGCCAGCAGCCAAGAGGTAGCGGGCGGGCACTCTGGGGCCAACGTCCTGACTTTC. Protein: CASSQEVAGGHSGANVLTF.

The chain combines TRBV29-1 with TRBJ2-7, with D possibly TRBD2 on 6 matching bases. This CDR3 is built from 12 residues. CDR1 and CDR2 from the germline V gene are SQVTM and ANQGSEA. V shed 5 bases and J shed 12 bases, with 20 bases lying between them. CDR3 residues: CSVSEGSTTRYF. DNA of the CDR3: TGCAGCGTTTCGGAGGGCTCGACCACCAGGTACTTC.

This chain joins TRBV6-2 or TRBV6-3 and TRBJ2-7; D may be TRBD2 (6 bases). The end of the DNA aligns better with TRBJ2-5, so the J call may be wrong. Germline V gene data show CDR1 as MNHEY and CDR2 as SVGEGT. The CDR3 consists of 18 residues. CDR3 nucleotides: TGTGCCAGCAGTTACAGTAGCGGAAACCAACTGTACCAAGAGACCCAGTACTTC. Its protein is CASSYSSGNQLYQETQYF.

The chain has TRBV7-9 and TRBJ2-1; 16 bases align to TRBD2. Germline lookup yields CDR1 SEHNR and CDR2 FQNEAQ (reference sequence). The CDR3 is 16 amino acids. The ends lost 8 bases at V and 5 bases at J; junction bases unmatched: 6. The CDR3 coding sequence is TGTGCCAGCCGGGGACTAGCGGGGGGGCGCCACAATGAGCAGTTCTTC. Protein: CASRGLAGGRHNEQFF.

This sequence joins TRBV4-3 and TRBJ2-6; unclear D gene. The CDR3 contains 15 residues. The germline V gene has CDR1 LGHNA and CDR2 YSLEER. V was shortened by 1 base and J by 4 bases, with 8 bases between the two germline ends. The CDR3 nucleotides are TGCGCCAGCAGCCAAGCGCATCTAGGGGCCAACGTCCTGACTTTC. It specifies CASSQAHLGANVLTF.

This chain links TRBV15 with TRBJ1-2, with D hard to call. The CDR3 has 14 amino acids. Trimming left V 0 bases short and J 3 bases short, with 8 bases between. The germline V gene encodes CDR1 LNHNV and CDR2 YYDKDF (reference sequence). DNA for the CDR3: TGTGCCACCAGCAGAGATCGAACAGACTATGGCTACACCTTC. It encodes CATSRDRTDYGYTF.

This clonotype was observed a few times. This chain joins TRBV12-3 or TRBV12-4 and TRBJ2-3, with D maybe TRBD2 (6 bases). CDR3 length equals 16 residues. Between the trimmed V and J ends, which lost 5 bases and 3 bases, there was a span of 18 bases. CDR3 amino acids: CASSPNTVTRTDTQYF. The DNA of the CDR3 is TGTGCCAGCAGTCCCAACACAGTGACTAGGACAGATACGCAGTATTTT.

The chain employs TRBV5-1 and TRBJ2-6, with D perhaps matching TRBD1 or TRBD2 (5 bases each). Germline lookup yields CDR1 SGHRS and CDR2 YFSETQ. The CDR3 covers 14 residues. V lost 0 bases and J 11 bases, leaving 12 bases between the germline ends. For the CDR3, the DNA is TGCGCCAGCAGCTTGGCCGGGACCTCCCACGTCCTGACTTTC. This gives the protein CASSLAGTSHVLTF.

This clonotype was picked up one time. The CDR3 DNA reads as TGCGCCAGCAGTAAGTCCGGGACAGTTGCAACTAATGAAAAACTGTTTTTT. This encodes CASSKSGTVATNEKLFF. The V and J genes are TRBV4-1 and TRBJ1-4, with 7 bases lining up with TRBD1. The CDR3 is 17 amino acids. J gave up 0 bases and V 6 bases, and 10 bases lay outside the gene matches. Looked up from germline, CDR1 is MGHRA and CDR2 is YSYEKL.